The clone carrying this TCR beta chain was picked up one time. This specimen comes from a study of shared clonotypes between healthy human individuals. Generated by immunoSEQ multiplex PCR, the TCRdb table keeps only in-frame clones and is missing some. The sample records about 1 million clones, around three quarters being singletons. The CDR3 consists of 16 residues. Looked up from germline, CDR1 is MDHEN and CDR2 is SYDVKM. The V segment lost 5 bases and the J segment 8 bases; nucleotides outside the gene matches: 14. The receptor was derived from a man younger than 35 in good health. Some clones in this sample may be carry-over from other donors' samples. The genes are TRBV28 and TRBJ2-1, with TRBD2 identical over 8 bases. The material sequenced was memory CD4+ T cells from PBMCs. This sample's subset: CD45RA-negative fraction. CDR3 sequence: CASSGGGSGIRDEQFF. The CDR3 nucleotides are TGTGCCAGCAGTGGGGGTGGTAGCGGGATTCGAGATGAGCAGTTCTTC.